The rows below give T cell receptor beta chains drawn from one sample of a study of blood T cell repertoires in COVID-19. The data were produced by immunoSEQ multiplex PCR, yet TCRdb's version contains in-frame clones alone and is incomplete. The sample contains approximately 73,000 clones, about nine tenths of which appear only once. Sequencing used peripheral blood. These receptors were obtained from an older woman with acute or convalescent COVID-19. Each CDR3 is given with its conserved first and last residue. A D gene is named only where the DNA matches it firmly. Some rows mark clone size as missing; the rest say once, few, many or name a class of expanded clone.

cdr3_nt: TGTGCCAGCAGCTTTCATACTCCTAACACCGGGGAGCTGTTTTTT; cdr3_aa: CASSFHTPNTGELFF; d_call: NA; clone_size: NA; v_call: TRBV7-9; j_call: TRBJ2-2
cdr3_nt: TGTGCCAGTATTCGGACAGGCGGACAGGGGTATGGCTACACCTTC; cdr3_aa: CASIRTGGQGYGYTF; d_call: TRBD1; clone_size: NA; v_call: TRBV19; j_call: TRBJ1-2
cdr3_nt: TGCAGCGCCACGACAGGGGTCGAAGAGACCCAGTACTTC; cdr3_aa: CSATTGVEETQYF; d_call: TRBD1; clone_size: NA; v_call: TRBV29-1; j_call: TRBJ2-5
cdr3_nt: TGTGCCAGCAGCCAAGTCGGGGGGCTGAACACTGAAGCTTTCTTT; cdr3_aa: CASSQVGGLNTEAFF; d_call: NA; clone_size: few; v_call: TRBV4-2; j_call: TRBJ1-1
cdr3_nt: TGTGCCAGCAGTTTACGGGGTGGTGATTTAAACGAGCAGTACTTC; cdr3_aa: CASSLRGGDLNEQYF; d_call: NA; clone_size: NA; v_call: TRBV28; j_call: TRBJ2-7
cdr3_nt: TGTGCCAGCAGCTCCGAGCGGGGGGGCGATGAGACCCAGTACTTC; cdr3_aa: CASSSERGGDETQYF; d_call: TRBD2; clone_size: NA; v_call: TRBV7-2; j_call: TRBJ2-5
cdr3_nt: TGTGCCAGCTCACTGATGTCGGGGGATGGCTACACCTTC; cdr3_aa: CASSLMSGDGYTF; d_call: NA; clone_size: NA; v_call: TRBV18; j_call: TRBJ1-2
cdr3_nt: TGTGCCAGCGGAGGGAGTAACACTGAAGCTTTCTTT; cdr3_aa: CASGGSNTEAFF; d_call: NA; clone_size: once; v_call: TRBV9; j_call: TRBJ1-1
cdr3_nt: TGTGCCAGCAGTGAGACTAGGGGAGGAGACATTCAGTACTTC; cdr3_aa: CASSETRGGDIQYF; d_call: NA; clone_size: NA; v_call: TRBV2; j_call: TRBJ2-4
cdr3_nt: TGTGCCAGTCTCCGTCCCGGGACAGGGGTCAGCTCCTACAATGAGCAGTTCTTC; cdr3_aa: CASLRPGTGVSSYNEQFF; d_call: TRBD1; clone_size: few; v_call: TRBV19; j_call: TRBJ2-1
cdr3_nt: TGTGCCACACGGGACAGGGTAGGACACGAGCAGTACTTC; cdr3_aa: CATRDRVGHEQYF; d_call: TRBD1; clone_size: NA; v_call: TRBV12-3/TRBV12-4; j_call: TRBJ2-7
cdr3_nt: TGTGCCAGCAGCTTAGGGCGGGGGACTGAAGCTTTCTTT; cdr3_aa: CASSLGRGTEAFF; d_call: NA; clone_size: once; v_call: TRBV11-3; j_call: TRBJ1-1
cdr3_nt: TGTGCCAGCAGCTTAGCAACTAGCACCGGGGAGCTGTTTTTT; cdr3_aa: CASSLATSTGELFF; d_call: NA; clone_size: NA; v_call: TRBV7-2; j_call: TRBJ2-2
cdr3_nt: TGTGCCAGTAGTATAACAGGGGGCAATCAGCCCCAGCATTTT; cdr3_aa: CASSITGGNQPQHF; d_call: TRBD1; clone_size: NA; v_call: TRBV19; j_call: TRBJ1-5
cdr3_nt: TGTGCCAGCAGCTTGGGCCCAGCGGGACCCTACGAGCAGTACTTC; cdr3_aa: CASSLGPAGPYEQYF; d_call: TRBD2; clone_size: NA; v_call: TRBV5-5; j_call: TRBJ2-7
cdr3_nt: TGTGCCAGCAGACCGGGAGGCCAGCCCCAGCATTTT; cdr3_aa: CASRPGGQPQHF; d_call: NA; clone_size: NA; v_call: TRBV28; j_call: TRBJ1-5
cdr3_nt: TGTGCCACCAGCAGAGATAGGGGCGGCTCCTACGAGCAGTACTTC; cdr3_aa: CATSRDRGGSYEQYF; d_call: NA; clone_size: NA; v_call: TRBV15; j_call: TRBJ2-7
cdr3_nt: TGTGCCAGCTCCCTAGGATCGAAAGAGACCCAGTACTTC; cdr3_aa: CASSLGSKETQYF; d_call: NA; clone_size: NA; v_call: TRBV6-4; j_call: TRBJ2-5
cdr3_nt: TGCAGTGCTAGTGGACAGACGAATCAGCCCCAGCATTTT; cdr3_aa: CSASGQTNQPQHF; d_call: NA; clone_size: NA; v_call: TRBV20-1; j_call: TRBJ1-5
cdr3_nt: TGTGCCAGCAGTGCCCAACCGGGGTCACCCCTCCACTTT; cdr3_aa: CASSAQPGSPLHF; d_call: NA; clone_size: NA; v_call: TRBV6-4; j_call: TRBJ1-6
cdr3_nt: TGTGCCAGCAGTAGAGAAGACAGAAACTATGGCTACACCTTC; cdr3_aa: CASSREDRNYGYTF; d_call: NA; clone_size: NA; v_call: TRBV28; j_call: TRBJ1-2
cdr3_nt: TGTGCCAGCAGCTTGGTAGTTAATGAGCAGTTCTTC; cdr3_aa: CASSLVVNEQFF; d_call: NA; clone_size: NA; v_call: TRBV5-5; j_call: TRBJ2-1
cdr3_nt: TGTGCCACCAGCAGTTTAGGGGACAGCCGGGATACGGAAGCTTTCTTT; cdr3_aa: CATSSLGDSRDTEAFF; d_call: TRBD1; clone_size: NA; v_call: TRBV15; j_call: TRBJ1-1
cdr3_nt: TGCGCCAGCAGCCCCCAAAATCCCGAAACGGTTGGCTACACCTTC; cdr3_aa: CASSPQNPETVGYTF; d_call: NA; clone_size: NA; v_call: TRBV5-1; j_call: TRBJ1-2